Described below is a single T cell receptor beta chain sequence and its context. Under the authors' procedure: Reference gene primer amplification yielded estimated nucleated cell counts. Sequencing was performed with immunoSEQ multiplex PCR; in TCRdb, only in-frame clones are kept and a portion is missing. The V and J calls and clone size were taken over from that table, and D and trimming were inferred from the DNA. The sample has about 95,000 clones, around 87% seen once. The sample originates from a study of blood T cell repertoires in COVID-19. Study-level background: The United States, Italy and Spain provided the acute and convalescent COVID-19 samples. Sources were T cells, B-cell-depleted T cells, or PBMCs; the material itself was cDNA or gDNA.

The V gene's germline CDR1 is SEHNR and CDR2 FQNEAQ (reference sequence). Deletions cut 5 bases from V and 4 bases from J, with 18 bases between. The CDR3 runs 17 residues. The chain employs TRBV7-9 and TRBJ1-6; no firm D call. This receptor was obtained from a human donor in a cohort sampled during active COVID-19. The sample comprised peripheral blood. Here the CDR3 reads CASSLEQATGYNSPLHF. The CDR3 nucleotides read TGTGCCAGCAGCCTTGAGCAAGCAACCGGGTATAATTCACCCCTCCACTTT.